These 23 T cell receptor beta chains were sequenced from one sample in a study of response to subunit inactivated influenza vaccine. From the RT-PCR reads, TCRdb called clonotypes with MiXCR, one entry per CDR3 protein. The sample lists 800,000 to 1,000,000 distinct CDR3 sequences, roughly 20% occurring once. The sample was PBMCs from blood, taken 5 to 6 days after vaccination. These receptors all come from a man aged 50 to 60 who received an inactivated influenza vaccine.

This clonotype was found a few times. The CDR3 sequence: CASSLGTSGHEQYF. The CDR3 DNA follows: TGTGCCAGCAGTTTAGGGACTAGCGGCCACGAGCAGTACTTC. The rearrangement uses TRBV27 and TRBJ2-7, with 11 positions matching TRBD2. The CDR3 length is 14 residues. In germline, CDR1 is MNHEY, CDR2 SMNVEV (reference sequence). V dropped 2 bases and J dropped 5; count of bases not matched to a gene: 2.

The chain links TRBV29-1 to TRBJ2-3, with 8 bases that match TRBD1. Germline V gene lookup returns CDR1 SQVTM and CDR2 ANQGSEA. The CDR3 has 13 residues. Losses at the gene ends were 8 bases for V and 0 bases for J; bases not matched to a gene: 4. The CDR3 loop reads CSTRQGSTDTQYF. DNA of the CDR3: TGCAGCACTAGACAGGGGAGCACAGATACGCAGTATTTT.

This clonotype occurred a few times. This chain links TRBV20-1 with TRBJ2-3; 12 bases line up with TRBD1. V dropped 5 bases and J dropped 11; count of bases not matched to a gene: 11. Germline CDR1 reads DFQATT; CDR2 reads SNEGSKA (reference sequence). CDR3 length equals 14 residues. Here the CDR3 reads CSAGTGTGGAEQYF. For the CDR3, the DNA is TGCAGTGCTGGTACCGGGACAGGGGGCGCTGAGCAGTATTTT.

The sample holds many counts of this clonotype. A read error may account for a junction end that differs from germline. The CDR3 nucleotides read TGCGCCAGCAGCTTGGGGACAGCGAACACTGAAGCTTTCTTT. The encoded protein is CASSLGTANTEAFF. The chain combines TRBV12-3 or TRBV12-4 with TRBJ1-1; TRBD1 agrees at 7 bases. The CDR3 sequence is 14 residues long.

The CDR3 protein is CATSDLNSEQFF. CDR3 nucleotide sequence: TGTGCCACCAGTGATTTAAACTCTGAGCAGTTCTTC. This chain uses TRBV24-1 with TRBJ2-1; D is undetermined. The CDR3 loop spans 12 amino acids. V lost 1 base and J 9 bases, leaving 6 bases between the germline ends. In germline, CDR1 is KGHDR, CDR2 SFDVKD.

This clonotype was detected only a few times. CDR3 residues: CSVEVGGVETQYF. CDR3 bases: TGCAGCGTTGAGGTCGGGGGGGTGGAGACCCAGTACTTC. The chain has TRBV29-1 and TRBJ2-5; 8 bases fit TRBD2. CDR1 is SQVTM, CDR2 ANQGSEA, per germline. V trimming: 3 bases; J trimming: 5 bases; junction bases outside the gene matches: 5. The CDR3 length is 13 residues. Combining the CDR3 with reference TRBV29-1 and TRBJ2-5 gives the whole variable domain SAVISQKPSRDICQRGTSLTIQCQVDSQVTMMFWYRQQPGQSLTLIATANQGSEATYESGFVIDKFPISRPNLTFSTLTVSNMSPEDSSIYLCSVEVGGVETQYFGPGTRLLVL.

At least ten counts were recorded for this clonotype. This rearrangement joins TRBV10-3 to TRBJ1-2; perhaps TRBD1 as D (5 bases). Looked up from germline, CDR1 is ENHRY and CDR2 is SYGVKD. Between the trimmed V and J ends, which lost 3 bases and 6 bases, there was a span of 17 bases. This CDR3 contains 15 residues. CDR3 amino acids: CAISDPGRSLDGYTF. CDR3 in DNA: TGTGCCATCAGTGACCCGGGACGGAGCCTGGATGGCTACACCTTC.

Here the CDR3 DNA reads TGTGCCATCAGTGACCACCTAGCGGGAGCACGCAATGAGCAGTTCTTC. Protein sequence: CAISDHLAGARNEQFF. V usage is TRBV10-3 and J usage is TRBJ2-1, with 10 bases identical to TRBD2. The V gene's germline CDR1 is ENHRY and CDR2 SYGVKD. This CDR3 is 16 amino acids long. Trimming cost V 3 bases and J 6 bases; bases outside gene matches: 8.

This clonotype was seen repeatedly, ten times or more. The rearrangement joins TRBV24-1 to TRBJ2-2; D may be TRBD1 (5 bases). The CDR3 contains 14 residues. Trimming removed 3 bases at V and 5 bases at J, with 9 bases between. Germline-derived CDR1 and CDR2 are KGHDR and SFDVKD. CDR3 nucleotide sequence: TGTGCCACCAGTGATACAAGACAGACCGGGGAGCTGTTTTTT. It codes for CATSDTRQTGELFF.

This clonotype was observed many times. The chain recombines TRBV30 with TRBJ2-5; D may match TRBD1 or TRBD2 (5 bases each). Germline CDR1 reads GTSNPN; CDR2 reads SVGIG (reference sequence). This CDR3 region has 13 residues. V lost 3 bases and J 5 bases, leaving 13 bases between the germline ends. DNA of the CDR3: TGTGCCTGGAGAGGAAGACAGCGGGAGACCCAGTACTTC. This gives the protein CAWRGRQRETQYF.

This clonotype turned up a few times. The chain uses TRBV12-3 or TRBV12-4 and TRBJ2-2, with unresolved D. V lost 1 base and J 7 bases, leaving 7 bases between the germline ends. The CDR3 has 13 amino acids. In DNA form, the CDR3 reads TGTGCCAGCAGTTTAGGGAGATTCGGGGAGCTGTTTTTT. It translates to CASSLGRFGELFF.

This clonotype was seen only a few times. The CDR3 DNA reads as TGTGCCAGCAGCGCTAGCGGGGTTAAGGGGACCCAGTACTTC. Encoded protein: CASSASGVKGTQYF. The chain is built from TRBV3-1 and TRBJ2-5, with 9 positions matching TRBD2. Losses at the gene ends were 5 bases for V and 7 bases for J; bases not matched to a gene: 8. Looked up from germline, CDR1 is LGHDT and CDR2 is YNNKEL (reference sequence). This CDR3 spans 14 amino acids.

The table lists this clonotype with many counts. The chain has TRBV12-3 or TRBV12-4 and TRBJ2-7; TRBD1 or TRBD2 may be the D gene (5 bases each). The CDR3 totals 14 residues. Trimming removed 0 bases at V and 2 bases at J, with 8 bases between. CDR3 residues: CASSLAGTPYEQYF. CDR3 in DNA: TGTGCCAGCAGTTTAGCCGGGACCCCCTACGAGCAGTACTTC.

The chain is built from TRBV7-4 and TRBJ1-1; 7 bases are shared with TRBD1. This CDR3 region has 17 residues. The germline gives CDR1 SGHVT, CDR2 SQSDAQ. V was clipped by 4 bases and J by 7 bases; unmatched bases: 18. The CDR3 bases are TGTGCCAGCAGCTCCCCCTTGTGGGGACAGCCTTTGTGTGAAGCTTTCTTT. Protein product: CASSSPLWGQPLCEAFF.

This clonotype showed up just a few times. The chain recombines TRBV29-1 with TRBJ1-2; maybe TRBD1 (5 bases). In germline, CDR1 is SQVTM, CDR2 ANQGSEA. Trimming removed 4 bases at V and 0 bases at J, with 12 bases between. CDR3 length equals 14 residues. The CDR3: CSVAGTSSNYGYTF. In DNA form, the CDR3 reads TGCAGCGTTGCGGGGACCTCCTCTAACTATGGCTACACCTTC.

This clonotype was recorded many times. V is TRBV11-2 and J is TRBJ1-4; D remains unclear. The CDR3 runs 13 residues. Trimming removed 1 base at V and 8 bases at J, with 8 bases between. The germline CDR1 and CDR2 sequences are SGHAT and FQNNGV. In nucleotides, the CDR3 is TGTGCCAGCAGCTTAGTTTCGCAGGAAAAACTGTTTTTT. Translating it yields CASSLVSQEKLFF.

In its sample, this clonotype was seen a few times. The V call is TRBV7-2, the J call TRBJ2-1; D is perhaps TRBD1 or TRBD2 (5 bases each). The CDR3 loop spans 15 amino acids. Looked up from germline, CDR1 is SGHTA and CDR2 is FQGNSA. V gave up 5 bases and J gave up 4 bases, with 15 bases separating them. The CDR3 nucleotides are TGTGCCAGCAGCCCGACCGGGACCAATTACAATGAGCAGTTCTTC. Translating gives CASSPTGTNYNEQFF.

This clonotype occurred a few times. The chain recombines TRBV20-1 with TRBJ1-5, with a tentative D call TRBD1 (5 bases). Trimming shortened V by 3 bases and J by 3 bases, and 9 bases separated the two germline ends. This CDR3 region has 13 residues. The germline V gene encodes CDR1 DFQATT and CDR2 SNEGSKA (reference sequence). This CDR3 reads CSASQTDNQPQHF. The CDR3 DNA follows: TGCAGTGCTAGTCAGACAGACAATCAGCCCCAGCATTTT.

The gene calls are TRBV20-1 and TRBJ1-5; tentative D call: TRBD1 (6 bases). This CDR3 has 14 residues. The V end was cut by 6 bases, the J end by 0 bases, with 12 bases between. CDR1 DFQATT and CDR2 SNEGSKA come from the germline V gene (reference sequence). The CDR3 sequence is CSAYRVNSNQPQHF. CDR3 in DNA: TGCAGTGCCTACAGGGTAAATAGCAATCAGCCCCAGCATTTT.

CDR3 sequence (DNA): TGTGCCAGCAGTTTAGAGACCACCAAAGGAAAACTGTTTTTT. It specifies CASSLETTKGKLFF. The rearrangement uses TRBV12-3 or TRBV12-4 and TRBJ1-4, with unresolved D. The CDR3 length is 14 residues. The germline V and J ends were trimmed by 1 base and 10 bases, with 13 bases remaining between them.

The CDR3 DNA is TGTGCCAGCAGTTCCAGGGGTCGTGGAAACACCATATATTTT. Protein: CASSSRGRGNTIYF. V gene TRBV12-3 or TRBV12-4 combines with J gene TRBJ1-3; tentative D call: TRBD1 (6 bases). V was cut by 4 bases and J by 3 bases, with 10 bases left in between. The CDR3 runs 14 residues.

The V and J genes are TRBV20-1 and TRBJ1-1; D is uncertain. The ends were cut back, 3 bases at V and 0 bases at J, with 11 bases in the middle. The CDR3 extends over 14 amino acids. The germline gives CDR1 DFQATT, CDR2 SNEGSKA (reference sequence). This CDR3 reads CSARIGSLNTEAFF. In DNA form, the CDR3 reads TGCAGTGCTAGGATCGGGAGTCTGAACACTGAAGCTTTCTTT.

There are many counts of this clonotype. The chain carries TRBV12-3 or TRBV12-4 and TRBJ2-5; D remains unclear. This CDR3 is 13 amino acids long. Trimming pared 3 bases from V and 4 bases from J, leaving 9 bases between. The CDR3, as DNA: TGTGCCAGCAGTTTCGGCCAGGTAGAGACCCAGTACTTC. The encoded protein is CASSFGQVETQYF.